This TCR beta chain came from a study of T cell changes during pregnancy in multiple sclerosis. Profiled with immunoSEQ multiplex PCR; TCRdb holds only in-frame clones, not every one. This table has approximately 20,000 clones, 80% to 90% appearing once. Germline V CDR1 and CDR2: LNHNV, YYDKDF (reference sequence). There are 16 residues in the CDR3. V was shortened by 0 bases and J by 11 bases, with 23 bases between the two germline ends. The V call is TRBV15, the J call TRBJ2-7, with D tentatively TRBD2 (7 bases). The origin of this receptor is a female donor in good health, enrolled as a control in a pregnancy study. The sample here was CD8+ T cells from peripheral blood mononuclear cells, taken in the second trimester of pregnancy. The CDR3 protein is CATSRDRDSGGGAKYF. The CDR3 DNA is TGTGCCACCAGCAGAGATCGTGATAGCGGAGGGGGGGCGAAGTACTTC.